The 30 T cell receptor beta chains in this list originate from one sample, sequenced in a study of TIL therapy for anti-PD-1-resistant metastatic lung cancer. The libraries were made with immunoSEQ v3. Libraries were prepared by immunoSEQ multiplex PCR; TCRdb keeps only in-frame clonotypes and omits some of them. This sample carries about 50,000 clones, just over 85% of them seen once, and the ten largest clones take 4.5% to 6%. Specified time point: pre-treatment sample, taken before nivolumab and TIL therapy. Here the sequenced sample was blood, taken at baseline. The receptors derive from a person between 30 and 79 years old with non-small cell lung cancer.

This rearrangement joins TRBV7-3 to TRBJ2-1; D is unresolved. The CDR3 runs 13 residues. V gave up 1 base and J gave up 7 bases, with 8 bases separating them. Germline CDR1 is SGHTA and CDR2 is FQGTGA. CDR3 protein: CASSLNLGNEQFF. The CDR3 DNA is TGTGCCAGCAGCTTAAACTTGGGGAATGAGCAGTTCTTC.

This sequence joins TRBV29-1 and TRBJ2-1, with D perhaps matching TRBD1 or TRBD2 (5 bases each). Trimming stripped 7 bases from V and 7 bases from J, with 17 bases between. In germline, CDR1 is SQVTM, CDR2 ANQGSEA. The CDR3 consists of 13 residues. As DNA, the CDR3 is TGCAGCGCCGCAGGGAGTGGTGGAAATGAGCAGTTCTTC. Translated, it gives CSAAGSGGNEQFF.

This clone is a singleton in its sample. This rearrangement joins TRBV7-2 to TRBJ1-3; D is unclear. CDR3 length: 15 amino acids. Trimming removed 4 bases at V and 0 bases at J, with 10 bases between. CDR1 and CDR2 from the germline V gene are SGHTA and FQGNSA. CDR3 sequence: CASSSHMSSGNTIYF. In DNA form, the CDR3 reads TGTGCCAGCAGCTCCCACATGAGCTCTGGAAACACCATATATTTT.

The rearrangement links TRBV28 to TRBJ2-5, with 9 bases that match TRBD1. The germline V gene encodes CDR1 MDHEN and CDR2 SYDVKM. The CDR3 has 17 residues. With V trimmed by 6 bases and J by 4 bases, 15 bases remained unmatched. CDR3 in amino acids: CASSQDRGGGWRETQYF. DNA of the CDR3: TGTGCCAGCAGCCAGGACAGGGGCGGGGGTTGGAGAGAGACCCAGTACTTC.

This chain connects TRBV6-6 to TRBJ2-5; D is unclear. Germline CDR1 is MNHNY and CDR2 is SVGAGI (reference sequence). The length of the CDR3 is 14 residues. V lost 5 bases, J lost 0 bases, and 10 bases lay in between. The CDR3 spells CASSPRRNQETQYF. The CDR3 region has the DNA TGTGCCAGCAGTCCCCGGCGGAACCAAGAGACCCAGTACTTC.

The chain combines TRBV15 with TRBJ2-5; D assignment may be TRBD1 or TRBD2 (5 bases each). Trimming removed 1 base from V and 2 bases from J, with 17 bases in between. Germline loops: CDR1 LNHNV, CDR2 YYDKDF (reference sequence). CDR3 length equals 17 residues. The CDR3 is CATSRVGRGSLQETQYF. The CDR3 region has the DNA TGTGCCACCAGCAGAGTAGGTCGGGGCAGCCTTCAAGAGACCCAGTACTTC. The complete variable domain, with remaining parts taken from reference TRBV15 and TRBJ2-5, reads DAMVIQNPRYQVTQFGKPVTLSCSQTLNHNVMYWYQQKSSQAPKLLFHYYDKDFNNEADTPDNFQSRRPNTSFCFLDIRSPGLGDTAMYLCATSRVGRGSLQETQYFGPGTRLLVL.

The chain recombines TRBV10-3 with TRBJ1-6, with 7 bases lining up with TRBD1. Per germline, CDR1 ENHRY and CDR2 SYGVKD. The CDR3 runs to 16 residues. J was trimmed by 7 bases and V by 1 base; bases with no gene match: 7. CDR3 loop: CAISEFSSQGNSPLHF. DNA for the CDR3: TGTGCCATCAGTGAGTTCTCGTCACAGGGGAATTCACCCCTCCACTTT.

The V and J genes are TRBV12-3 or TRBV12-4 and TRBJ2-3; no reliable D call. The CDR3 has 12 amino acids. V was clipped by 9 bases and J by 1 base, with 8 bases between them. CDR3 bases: TGTGCCAGTCGTACACGCACAGATACGCAGTATTTT. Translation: CASRTRTDTQYF.

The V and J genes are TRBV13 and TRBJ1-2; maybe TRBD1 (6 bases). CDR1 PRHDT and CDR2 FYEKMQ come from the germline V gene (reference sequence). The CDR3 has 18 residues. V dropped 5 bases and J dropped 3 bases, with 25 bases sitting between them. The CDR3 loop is CASSTRGLLTNLDYGYTF. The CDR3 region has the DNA TGTGCCAGCAGCACCAGGGGCCTATTAACCAACCTGGACTATGGCTACACCTTC.

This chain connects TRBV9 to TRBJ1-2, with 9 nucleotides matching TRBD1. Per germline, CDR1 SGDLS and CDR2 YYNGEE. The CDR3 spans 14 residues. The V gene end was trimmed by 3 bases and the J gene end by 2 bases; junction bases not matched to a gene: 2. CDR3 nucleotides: TGTGCCAGCAGCGCCGGACAGGGGAACTATGGCTACACCTTC. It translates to CASSAGQGNYGYTF.

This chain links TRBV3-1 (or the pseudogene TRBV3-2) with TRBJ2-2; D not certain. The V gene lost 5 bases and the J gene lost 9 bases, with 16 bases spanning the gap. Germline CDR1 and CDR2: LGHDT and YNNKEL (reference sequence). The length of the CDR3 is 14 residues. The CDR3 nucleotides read TGTGCCAGCAGCGCCTTAGGTCGTGTTTGGGAGCTGTTTTTT. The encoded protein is CASSALGRVWELFF.

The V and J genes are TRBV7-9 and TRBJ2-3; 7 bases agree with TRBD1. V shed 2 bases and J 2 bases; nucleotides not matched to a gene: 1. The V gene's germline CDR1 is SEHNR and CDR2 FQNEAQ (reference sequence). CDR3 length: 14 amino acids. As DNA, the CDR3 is TGTGCCAGCAGCTTAAAGGGGGCCACAGATACGCAGTATTTT. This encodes CASSLKGATDTQYF.

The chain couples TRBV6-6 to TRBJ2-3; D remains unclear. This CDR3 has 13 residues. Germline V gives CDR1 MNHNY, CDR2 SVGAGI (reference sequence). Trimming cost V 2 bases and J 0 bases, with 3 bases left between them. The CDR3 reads CASSYLSTDTQYF. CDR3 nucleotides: TGTGCCAGCAGTTACCTAAGCACAGATACGCAGTATTTT.

In nucleotides, the CDR3 is TGTGCCAGCGCTACGACACGGACGTTAAATGAGCAGTTCTTC. As protein: CASATTRTLNEQFF. The chain joins TRBV28 to TRBJ2-1, with no clear D. V was shortened by 8 bases and J by 7 bases, with 18 bases between the two germline ends. Germline V gene lookup returns CDR1 MDHEN and CDR2 SYDVKM. This CDR3 is built from 14 residues.

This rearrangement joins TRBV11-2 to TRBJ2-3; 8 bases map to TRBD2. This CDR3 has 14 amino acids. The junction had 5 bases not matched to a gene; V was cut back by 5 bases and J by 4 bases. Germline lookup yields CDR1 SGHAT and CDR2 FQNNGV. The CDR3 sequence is CASSKREFADTQYF. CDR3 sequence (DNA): TGTGCCAGCAGCAAGCGGGAGTTTGCAGATACGCAGTATTTT.

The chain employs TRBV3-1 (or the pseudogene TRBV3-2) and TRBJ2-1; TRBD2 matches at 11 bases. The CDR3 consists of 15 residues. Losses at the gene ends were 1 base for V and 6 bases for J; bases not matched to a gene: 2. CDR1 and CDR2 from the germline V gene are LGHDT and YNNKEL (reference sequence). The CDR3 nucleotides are TGTGCCAGCAGCCAAGGACTAGCGGGGCGCAATGAGCAGTTCTTC. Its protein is CASSQGLAGRNEQFF.

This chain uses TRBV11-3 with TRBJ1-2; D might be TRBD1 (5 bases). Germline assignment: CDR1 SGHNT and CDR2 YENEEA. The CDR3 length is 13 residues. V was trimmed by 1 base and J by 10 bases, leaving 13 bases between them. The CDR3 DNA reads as TGTGCCAGCAGCTTAGTGGGTGGGGGTGTCTACACCTTC. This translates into CASSLVGGGVYTF. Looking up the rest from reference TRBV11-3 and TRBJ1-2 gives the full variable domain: EAGVVQSPRYKIIEKKQPVAFWCNPISGHNTLYWYLQNLGQGPELLIRYENEEAVDDSQLPKDRFSAERLKGVDSTLKIQPAELGDSAVYLCASSLVGGGVYTFGSGTRLTVV.

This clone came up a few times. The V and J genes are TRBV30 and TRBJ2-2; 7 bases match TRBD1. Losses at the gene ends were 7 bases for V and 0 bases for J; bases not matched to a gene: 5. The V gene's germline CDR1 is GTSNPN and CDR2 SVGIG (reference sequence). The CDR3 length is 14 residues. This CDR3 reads CAFQGGANTGELFF. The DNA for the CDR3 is TGTGCCTTCCAAGGGGGCGCGAACACCGGGGAGCTGTTTTTT.

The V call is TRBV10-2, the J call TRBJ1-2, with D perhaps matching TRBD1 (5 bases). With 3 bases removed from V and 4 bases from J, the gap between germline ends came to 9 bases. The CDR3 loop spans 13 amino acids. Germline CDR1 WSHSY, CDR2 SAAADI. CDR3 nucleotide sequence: TGCGCCAGCAGTGAAACGGGGACCTATGGCTACACCTTC. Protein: CASSETGTYGYTF.

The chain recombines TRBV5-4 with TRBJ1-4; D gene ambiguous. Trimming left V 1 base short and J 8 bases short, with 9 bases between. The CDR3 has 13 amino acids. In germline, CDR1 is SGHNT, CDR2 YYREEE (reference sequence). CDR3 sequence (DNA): TGTGCCAGCAGCTTGACAAGTGGCGAAAAACTGTTTTTT. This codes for CASSLTSGEKLFF.

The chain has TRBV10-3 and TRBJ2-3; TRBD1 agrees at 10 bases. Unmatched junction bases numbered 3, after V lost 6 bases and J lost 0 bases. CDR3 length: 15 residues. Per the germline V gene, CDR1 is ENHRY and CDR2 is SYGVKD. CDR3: CAIRGGQGSTDTQYF. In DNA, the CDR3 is TGTGCCATCAGGGGGGGACAGGGGAGCACAGATACGCAGTATTTT.

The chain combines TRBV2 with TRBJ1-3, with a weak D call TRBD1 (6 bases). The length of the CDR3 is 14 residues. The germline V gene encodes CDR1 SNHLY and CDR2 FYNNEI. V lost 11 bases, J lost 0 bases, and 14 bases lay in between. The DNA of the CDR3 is TGTGCCTGCATTAGGGGGAGCTCTGGAAACACCATATATTTT. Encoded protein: CACIRGSSGNTIYF.

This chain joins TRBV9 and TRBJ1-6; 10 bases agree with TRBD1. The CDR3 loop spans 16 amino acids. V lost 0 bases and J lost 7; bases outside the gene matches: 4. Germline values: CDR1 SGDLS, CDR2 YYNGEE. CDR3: CASSVDGTGVNSPLHF. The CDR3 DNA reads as TGTGCCAGCAGCGTAGACGGGACAGGGGTGAATTCACCCCTCCACTTT.

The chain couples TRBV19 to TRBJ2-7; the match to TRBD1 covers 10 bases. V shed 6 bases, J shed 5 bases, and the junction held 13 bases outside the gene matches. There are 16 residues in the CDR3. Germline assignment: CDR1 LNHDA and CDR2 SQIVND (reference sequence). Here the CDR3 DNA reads TGTGCCAGTAGCACCATCCTTGGGACAGGGGTGAACGAGCAGTACTTC. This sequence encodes CASSTILGTGVNEQYF.

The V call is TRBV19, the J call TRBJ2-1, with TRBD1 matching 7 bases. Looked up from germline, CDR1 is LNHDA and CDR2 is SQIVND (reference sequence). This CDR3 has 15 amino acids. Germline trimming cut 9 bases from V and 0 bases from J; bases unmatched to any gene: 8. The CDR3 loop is CASPTTGVSYNEQFF. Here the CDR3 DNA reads TGTGCCAGCCCGACTACAGGGGTCTCCTACAATGAGCAGTTCTTC.

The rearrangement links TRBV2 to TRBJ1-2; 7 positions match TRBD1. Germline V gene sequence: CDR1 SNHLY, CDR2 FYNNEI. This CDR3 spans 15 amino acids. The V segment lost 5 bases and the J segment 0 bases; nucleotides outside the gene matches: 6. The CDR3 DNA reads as TGTGCCAGCAGTCGGGACAGAACAGCTAACTATGGCTACACCTTC. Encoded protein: CASSRDRTANYGYTF.

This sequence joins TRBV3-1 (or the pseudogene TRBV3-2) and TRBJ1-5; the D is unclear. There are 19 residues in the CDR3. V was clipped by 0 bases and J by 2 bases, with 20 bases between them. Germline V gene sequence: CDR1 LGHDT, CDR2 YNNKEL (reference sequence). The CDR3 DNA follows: TGTGCCAGCAGCCAAGAAGGGAAGGGTCCCAATGAAGGCAATCAGCCCCAGCATTTT. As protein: CASSQEGKGPNEGNQPQHF.

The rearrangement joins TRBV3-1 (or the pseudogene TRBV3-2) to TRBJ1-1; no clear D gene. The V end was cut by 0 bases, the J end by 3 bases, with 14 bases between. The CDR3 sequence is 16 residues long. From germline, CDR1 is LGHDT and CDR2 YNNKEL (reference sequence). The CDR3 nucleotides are TGTGCCAGCAGCCAAGATTACGCTCGGGGAGACACTGAAGCTTTCTTT. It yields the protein CASSQDYARGDTEAFF.

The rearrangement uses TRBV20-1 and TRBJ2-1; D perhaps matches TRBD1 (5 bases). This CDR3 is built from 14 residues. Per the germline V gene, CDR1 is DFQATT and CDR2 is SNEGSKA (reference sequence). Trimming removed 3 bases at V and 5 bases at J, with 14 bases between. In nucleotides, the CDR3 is TGCAGTGCTAGTATACCAGGGATGGACAATGAGCAGTTCTTC. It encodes CSASIPGMDNEQFF.

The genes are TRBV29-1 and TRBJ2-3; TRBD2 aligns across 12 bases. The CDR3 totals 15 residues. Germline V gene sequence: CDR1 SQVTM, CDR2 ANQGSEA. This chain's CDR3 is CTTVRLAGGTDTQYF. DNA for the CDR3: TGCACCACCGTGAGGCTAGCGGGAGGGACAGATACGCAGTATTTT.